The 17 T cell receptor beta chains below all came from one sample that was sequenced in a study of blood T cell repertoires in COVID-19 (dated by TCRdb to the early 2020s). The library was made by the immunoSEQ multiplex PCR assay. Sourced from immuneACCESS, this table was stored by TCRdb with only in-frame sequences that have V and J called. A share of the clones is absent; for the studies checked, an unresolved V gene accounts for under half, and the remainder has no known explanation. The sample table lists roughly 160,000 clones, over 70% of them with a count of one. The ten largest clonotypes hold about 5.3% of the sample. The sequencing sample was made of PBMCs or T cells enriched from blood (not recorded which). The source of these receptors is a woman aged 40 to 49 with acute COVID-19.

This clone occurred a few times. CDR3 nucleotides: TGTGCCAGCAGTTACTCACGGACGGGGGGATTAGGTGGCTACACCTTC. It specifies CASSYSRTGGLGGYTF. The chain links TRBV6-5 to TRBJ1-2, with D perhaps matching TRBD1 (5 bases). This CDR3 has 16 residues. The V end was cut by 0 bases, the J end by 7 bases, with 18 bases between. From germline, CDR1 is MNHEY and CDR2 SVGAGI.

This clone has just a few counts. One junction end disagrees with the germline gene, perhaps due to a read error. V and J are TRBV7-7 and TRBJ2-2, with D possibly being TRBD2 (6 bases). The CDR3 contains 16 residues. Germline V gives CDR1 SSHAT, CDR2 FNYEAQ (reference sequence). The DNA of the CDR3 is TGTGCTAGCAGCTTATACCCTCGGGGGAGAACCGGGGAGCTGTTTTTT. Protein: CASSLYPRGRTGELFF. Full variable domain (remainder filled in from reference TRBV7-7 and TRBJ2-2): GAGVSQSPRYKVTKRGQDVTLRCDPISSHATLYWYQQALGQGPEFLTYFNYEAQPDKSGLPSDRFSAERPEGSISTLTIQRTEQRDSAMYRCASSLYPRGRTGELFFGEGSRLTVL.

V is TRBV28 and J is TRBJ2-1; TRBD2 matches 11 bases. The germline gives CDR1 MDHEN, CDR2 SYDVKM. The ends lost 6 bases at V and 4 bases at J; junction bases unmatched: 11. The CDR3 extends over 17 amino acids. Here the CDR3 DNA reads TGTGCCAGCAGCCTAAACGCCGGACTAGCGGGTTACAATGAGCAGTTCTTC. Protein: CASSLNAGLAGYNEQFF.

This clone has more than one count but fewer than ten. This chain uses TRBV7-8 with TRBJ1-5; TRBD1 matches 7 bases. This CDR3 region has 16 residues. The V gene's germline CDR1 is SGHVS and CDR2 FQNEAQ. J was trimmed by 2 bases and V by 1 base; bases with no gene match: 5. The CDR3 nucleotides are TGTGCCAGCAGCTTAGTCACTGACAGGGGCAATCAGCCCCAGCATTTT. Encoded protein: CASSLVTDRGNQPQHF. The entire variable domain, with the rest obtained from reference TRBV7-8 and TRBJ1-5, is as follows: GAGVSQSPRYKVAKRGQDVALRCDPISGHVSLFWYQQALGQGPEFLTYFQNEAQLDKSGLPSDRFFAERPEGSVSTLKIQRTQQEDSAVYLCASSLVTDRGNQPQHFGDGTRLSIL.

This clone was seen a handful of times. This chain uses TRBV12-5 with TRBJ1-1; the D gene is possibly TRBD1 (5 bases). The CDR3 loop spans 11 amino acids. Looked up from germline, CDR1 is LGHNT and CDR2 is FRNRAP. V was trimmed by 3 bases and J by 7 bases, leaving 6 bases between them. In DNA, the CDR3 is TGTGCTAGTGGTTTACAGGATGAAGCTTTCTTT. Translating gives CASGLQDEAFF.

The chain joins TRBV5-1 to TRBJ2-1; D is possibly TRBD2 (6 bases). The length of the CDR3 is 14 residues. Trimming pared 1 base from V and 6 bases from J, leaving 11 bases between. Germline CDR1 and CDR2: SGHRS and YFSETQ. The CDR3 region has the DNA TGCGCCAGCAGCTTGCCGGAGGGCCTCAATGAGCAGTTCTTC. Its translation: CASSLPEGLNEQFF.

V gene TRBV5-1 combines with J gene TRBJ2-3; tentatively, D is TRBD2 (5 bases). V was trimmed by 4 bases and J by 2 bases, leaving 8 bases between them. This CDR3 region has 13 residues. Germline loops: CDR1 SGHRS, CDR2 YFSETQ. The chain's CDR3 is CASSLDYTDTQYF. CDR3 DNA sequence: TGCGCCAGCAGCCTCGACTACACAGATACGCAGTATTTT.

This rearrangement joins TRBV5-3 to TRBJ1-4; TRBD1 matches at 7 bases. TRBV5-3 is placed among ORFs of uncertain function. Trimming took 4 bases from V and 7 from J; bases not matched to a gene: 10. CDR3 size: 15 residues. CDR3 sequence: CARSQGQSALEKLFF. The CDR3 DNA follows: TGTGCCAGAAGCCAGGGACAGTCAGCCCTTGAAAAACTGTTTTTT.

This clone was seen a handful of times. The V and J genes are TRBV19 and TRBJ2-2; 15 nucleotides line up with TRBD2. The CDR3 has 16 amino acids. Germline V lookup: CDR1 LNHDA, CDR2 SQIVND (reference sequence). The junction had 4 bases not matched to a gene; V was cut back by 4 bases and J by 7 bases. CDR3 bases: TGTGCCAGTAGTAACCCGGGACTAGCGGGAGGCGGGGAGCTGTTTTTT. It is translated as CASSNPGLAGGGELFF.

The chain carries TRBV5-6 and TRBJ1-4; 9 positions agree with TRBD1. Germline CDR1 is SGHDT and CDR2 is YYEEEE. Trimming removed 1 base from V and 6 bases from J; junction bases left unmatched: 4. The CDR3 runs to 15 residues. CDR3 region: CASSLRGQGDEKLFF. CDR3 nucleotide sequence: TGTGCCAGCAGCTTGAGGGGACAGGGAGATGAAAAACTGTTTTTT.

The chain links TRBV2 to TRBJ2-1; 7 bases are shared with TRBD2. Germline CDR1 SNHLY, CDR2 FYNNEI. V was pared by 7 bases and J by 3 bases, with 3 bases of the junction left unmatched. The CDR3 is 13 amino acids. CDR3 nucleotides: TGTGCCAGCAACGGACTAGGCTACAATGAGCAGTTCTTC. Encoded protein: CASNGLGYNEQFF.

This chain uses TRBV11-3 with TRBJ1-1, with a weak D call TRBD1 (5 bases). Germline V gives CDR1 SGHNT, CDR2 YENEEA. Trimming shortened V by 4 bases and J by 3 bases, and 15 bases separated the two germline ends. This CDR3 comprises 15 residues. The CDR3: CASSSGLWGDTEAFF. The CDR3 DNA sequence: TGTGCCAGCAGCTCGGGACTTTGGGGAGACACTGAAGCTTTCTTT.

This clone was detected a few times. As DNA, the CDR3 is TGTGCCAGCAGCTTAACTAGCGGGGGAGGGCTAGAGACCCAGTACTTC. Its protein is CASSLTSGGGLETQYF. V and J are TRBV7-8 and TRBJ2-5, with TRBD2 matching 11 bases. There are 16 residues in the CDR3. The J segment lost 4 bases and the V segment lost 2 bases, leaving 6 bases of the junction unmatched. The V gene's germline CDR1 is SGHVS and CDR2 FQNEAQ.

The genes are TRBV7-2 and TRBJ2-7; 8 bases agree with TRBD1. The CDR3 has 15 amino acids. Looked up from germline, CDR1 is SGHTA and CDR2 is FQGNSA. V trimming: 3 bases; J trimming: 7 bases; junction bases outside the gene matches: 11. The CDR3 sequence is CASSFRQGLGREQYF. Written as DNA, the CDR3 is TGTGCCAGCAGCTTCAGACAGGGGTTGGGCAGGGAGCAGTACTTC.

The J gene is TRBJ2-1, the V gene TRBV10-3, with 11 bases that match TRBD2. Trimming took 6 bases from V and 0 from J; bases not matched to a gene: 10. CDR1 and CDR2 (germline): ENHRY, SYGVKD. CDR3 size: 18 residues. The CDR3 reads CAIRTGLAADSSYNEQFF. CDR3 DNA sequence: TGTGCCATCAGAACGGGACTAGCGGCTGATAGCTCCTACAATGAGCAGTTCTTC.

The chain couples TRBV27 to TRBJ2-3, with 8 positions matching TRBD1. From germline, CDR1 is MNHEY and CDR2 SMNVEV (reference sequence). The CDR3 has 14 amino acids. Trimming at V came to 6 bases and at J to 4 bases, leaving 6 bases not matched to a gene. This CDR3 is CASRLDRAADTQYF. The CDR3 DNA follows: TGTGCCAGCAGGCTGGACAGGGCCGCAGATACGCAGTATTTT.

The chain carries TRBV3-1 (or the pseudogene TRBV3-2) and TRBJ1-1, with D maybe TRBD1 (6 bases). The germline V gene encodes CDR1 LGHDT and CDR2 YNNKEL (reference sequence). Trimming left V 2 bases short and J 7 bases short, with 17 bases between. This CDR3 is 15 amino acids long. DNA for the CDR3: TGTGCCAGCAGCCAAAGAGGGGGTGACAGGCTTGAAGCTTTCTTT. Protein: CASSQRGGDRLEAFF.